This TCR beta chain was sequenced for a study of cytomegalovirus exposure and HLA in healthy donors. For the study at large: The 120 validation repertoires and the roughly 680 first-cohort repertoires shared a platform, a later analysis reported. The study's findings and limits: Many donors carried some public TCRs, although rarity characterized most TCR sequences.

This clone showed up just once. Its target is not known. TCRdb keeps only in-frame clones here, not all; method: immunoSEQ multiplex PCR. There are 200,000 or so clones in the sample; 65% to 90% occur only once, and over 10% lies in the top ten. Sequenced: PBMCs. The source is a woman aged 25 to 39 in good health and CMV-seropositive.

CDR3 in amino acids: CASRRTASNYGYTF. The CDR3 DNA sequence: TGTGCCAGCAGGAGGACAGCCTCCAACTATGGCTACACCTTC. The rearrangement links TRBV2 to TRBJ1-2, with D possibly TRBD1 on 6 matching bases. The V and J ends lost 6 bases and 2 bases respectively, with 13 bases between them. The CDR3 length is 14 residues. Germline V gene sequence: CDR1 SNHLY, CDR2 FYNNEI.